This T cell receptor (beta chain) was found in a study of T-cell memory formation after mild COVID-19 (TCRdb year 2021). Some background on the complete study: TCR sequence clusters from the two donors were found to be largely donor specific. In a couple of donors, T-cell clones that expanded and contracted after mild COVID-19 were tracked by sequencing TCRalpha and TCRbeta repertoires over time. The cohort comprised two young, previously healthy adult volunteers, one female and one male.

The CDR3 starts with the cysteine, ends with the phenylalanine, and has 14 residues. Only the CDR3 part of the read is kept: 42 bases, read in frame from the first base. CDR1 is given as SGHAT and CDR2 as FQNNGV, both from the germline V gene. V and J lose 7 bases and 3 bases, and a span of 15 bases separates them. This clonotype was detected only once. The antigen this receptor binds is unknown. No qualities accompany the bases; no much larger clone lies one base away. A single read counts as weak evidence. Points the paper makes about the study in general: Contracting CD4+ clones appeared mostly in the CM and EM memory subsets, whereas CD8+ clones were enriched in EMRA. SARS-CoV-2 specificity was not confirmed for the second-wave clones peaking on day 37. The study covered only a couple of mild cases, and larger cohorts including severe cases with pre-infection samples were considered necessary. Some responding clones were detected in pre-infection memory, suggesting pre-existing cross-reactive memory T cells joined the SARS-CoV-2 response. Clones that contracted from day 15 to 85 showed balanced CD4/CD8 phenotypes, whereas a second wave of clones that expanded from day 15 to 37 leaned towards CD4+.

PBMCs were isolated by Ficoll-Paque density gradient centrifugation. Sequencing instrument: Illumina NovaSeq 6000. TCRalpha and TCRbeta cDNA libraries were built by 5'RACE with constant-segment primers, adding sample barcodes and unique molecular identifiers. RNA was extracted from every sample with Trizol reagent. Library amplification was performed in two PCR steps, and a second sample barcode and Illumina TruSeq adapters were introduced in the second step. Sequencing of libraries was performed on an Illumina NovaSeq with 2 x 150 bp paired-end reads. Regarding the original processing steps: Demultiplexing of reads and collapsing into UMI-guided consensus sequences were performed with migec v1.2.7. Using mixcr v2.1.11, UMI consensuses were aligned to TRA and TRB V and J templates and then assembled into clonotypes. Clonotypes were classified as expanded or contracted when called significant by both edgeR and NoisET, with noise models trained on biological replicates. For edgeR calls, the thresholds were a false discovery rate-adjusted p below 0.01 and a log2 fold-change of 1. As an exploratory analysis of dynamics, PCA with hierarchical clustering was applied to max-normalized trajectories of the 1000 most abundant clonotypes. Separately sequenced CD4+ and CD8+ repertoires were used to assign the CD4 or CD8 phenotype of responding clones. TCRdb reprocessing: public reads trimmed at Q25 with fastp, clones called with MiXCR, in-frame beta chains kept. Each CDR3 protein appears once, grouped with its most common genes and DNA. The V and J calls were not made by the authors but by TCRdb's processing. Present in this sample are approximately 390,000 distinct CDR3 sequences, about 15% of which were seen just once. Approximately 21% of the sample belongs to the ten largest clones.

The receptor was derived from a man between 18 and 29 years old who had mild COVID-19 (a few samples of this study predate the infection). The sample titles of this study are shuffled in the database, so cell type and time point are left out; the donor was told from shared clones. Sequences were obtained from PBMCs or a T cell subset sorted from them (not recorded which). The rearrangement combines TRBV11-2 with TRBJ1-2, with no confidently assigned D gene. The DNA is as follows: TGTGCCAGCACCGGACCCCCGGGCTACTATGGCTACACCTTC. Its translation reads: CASTGPPGYYGYTF.